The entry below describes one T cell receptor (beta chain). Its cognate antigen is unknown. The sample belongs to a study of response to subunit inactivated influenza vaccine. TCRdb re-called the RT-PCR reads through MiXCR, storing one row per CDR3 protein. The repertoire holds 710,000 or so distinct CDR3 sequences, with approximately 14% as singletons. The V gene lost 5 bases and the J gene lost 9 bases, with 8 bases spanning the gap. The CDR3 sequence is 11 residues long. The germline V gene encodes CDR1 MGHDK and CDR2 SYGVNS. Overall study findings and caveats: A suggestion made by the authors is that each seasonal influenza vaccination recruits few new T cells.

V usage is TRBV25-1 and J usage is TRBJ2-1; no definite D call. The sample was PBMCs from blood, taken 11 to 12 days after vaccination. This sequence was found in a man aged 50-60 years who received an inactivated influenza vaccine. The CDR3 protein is CASSIGIEQFF. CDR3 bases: TGTGCCAGCAGTATAGGAATTGAGCAGTTCTTC.